One T cell receptor beta chain is described in this entry. Participants were aged about 18 to 90 years, lived in 25 or so US areas, and enrolled virtually. Grouping used clinical history reported by participants in a survey and questionnaire. TCRdb's copy holds only in-frame clones and misses some; the assay was immunoSEQ multiplex PCR. The sample has some 270,000 clones; approximately 89% are singletons. These data are taken from a study of blood T cell repertoires in COVID-19. Study overall: Samples came from the United States, Italy and Spain, spanning acute and convalescent COVID-19. From T cells, B-cell-depleted T cells, or PBMCs came the material, which was cDNA or gDNA.

The clonotype was recovered from a man between 35 and 55 years old who had been exposed to COVID-19. The sample was PBMCs or T cells enriched from blood (not recorded which).

Here the CDR3 reads CASSLGYSANTEAFF. In nucleotides, the CDR3 is TGCGCCAGCAGCTTGGGATATAGTGCGAACACTGAAGCTTTCTTT. The rearrangement joins TRBV5-1 to TRBJ1-1; D is undetermined. There are 15 residues in the CDR3. Trimming took 0 bases from V and 1 from J, leaving 10 bases between them. Germline CDR1 SGHRS, CDR2 YFSETQ. The full variable domain, rest sourced from reference TRBV5-1 and TRBJ1-1, is KAGVTQTPRYLIKTRGQQVTLSCSPISGHRSVSWYQQTPGQGLQFLFEYFSETQRNKGNFPGRFSGRQFSNSRSEMNVSTLELGDSALYLCASSLGYSANTEAFFGQGTRLTVV.